These 13 T cell receptor beta chains originate from one sample sequenced in a study of identical twins. One entry per CDR3 protein results from TCRdb running MiXCR on the 5' RACE reads. Of about 570,000 distinct CDR3 sequences in the sample, approximately 10% were seen once. These data were also filed under a second study, of yellow fever vaccine responses in identical twins.

The sample comprised PBMCs. The receptors here all came from a young woman in good health.

This clonotype was counted ten times or more. The chain recombines TRBV6-2 or TRBV6-3 with TRBJ2-1; possibly TRBD2 for D (5 bases). CDR1 and CDR2 (germline): MNHEY, SVGEGT. CDR3 length: 19 residues. Trimming shortened V by 6 bases and J by 8 bases, and 32 bases separated the two germline ends. In DNA form, the CDR3 reads TGTGCCAGCAGCTGGACCACGACCGAAAACACGGATTTGCGGGATGAGCAGTTCTTC. Its protein product is CASSWTTTENTDLRDEQFF.

This clonotype showed up many times. This chain connects TRBV12-3 or TRBV12-4 to TRBJ1-2; 9 bases line up with TRBD1. Losses at the gene ends were 6 bases for V and 8 bases for J; bases not matched to a gene: 10. This CDR3 has 14 residues. The CDR3 DNA is TGTGCCAGCAGGGAGACAGGGGGATCGTGGGGCTACACCTTC. It is translated as CASRETGGSWGYTF.

The CDR3 region has the DNA TGTGCCAGCAGCTTGGGGGTGATGGGCGAGCAGTACTTC. The encoded protein is CASSLGVMGEQYF. The chain employs TRBV7-3 and TRBJ2-7; the D gene could be TRBD1 or TRBD2 (5 bases each). The V gene lost 3 bases and the J gene lost 6 bases, with 12 bases spanning the gap. CDR1 and CDR2 from the germline V gene are SGHTA and FQGTGA. CDR3 length: 13 residues. Full variable domain (outside the CDR3, taken from reference TRBV7-3 and TRBJ2-7): GAGVSQTPSNKVTEKGKYVELRCDPISGHTALYWYRQSLGQGPEFLIYFQGTGAADDSGLPNDRFFAVRPEGSVSTLKIQRTERGDSAVYLCASSLGVMGEQYFGPGTRLTVT.

This clonotype was counted only a few times. J is TRBJ1-6 and V is TRBV4-2; no firm D call. The length of the CDR3 is 15 residues. Trimming left V 0 bases short and J 10 bases short, with 13 bases between. Germline V lookup: CDR1 LGHNA, CDR2 YNFKEQ. The CDR3 here is CASSQEAGIGSPLHF. DNA for the CDR3: TGTGCCAGCAGCCAAGAAGCGGGTATAGGATCACCCCTCCACTTT.

The CDR3 is CASSQAVGRNIQYF. CDR3 nucleotides: TGTGCCAGCAGCCAAGCGGTCGGCCGGAACATTCAGTACTTC. The chain joins TRBV3-1 to TRBJ2-4; D unresolved. V shed 1 base and J shed 7 bases, with 11 bases lying between them. This CDR3 contains 14 residues. CDR1 LGHDT and CDR2 YNNKEL come from the germline V gene (reference sequence).

This clonotype occurred a few times. The chain couples TRBV7-8 to TRBJ2-1; 11 nucleotides align to TRBD1. V gave up 4 bases and J gave up 1 base; unmatched junction bases: 3. CDR1 is SGHVS and CDR2 is FQNEAQ in the germline V gene. The CDR3 covers 16 residues. The CDR3 coding sequence is TGTGCCAGCAGCTCCCGGGACAGGGGGTCCTACAATGAGCAGTTCTTC. Residues: CASSSRDRGSYNEQFF.

V is TRBV6-2 or TRBV6-3 and J is TRBJ2-2; D is undetermined. Germline V lookup: CDR1 MNHEY, CDR2 SVGEGT. V was cut by 2 bases and J by 2 bases, with 15 bases left in between. The CDR3 runs 17 residues. The CDR3 coding sequence is TGTGCCAGCAGTTACCGCCCGGGTCGGACCAACACCGGGGAGCTGTTTTTT. Protein product: CASSYRPGRTNTGELFF.

The J gene is TRBJ1-6, the V gene TRBV28; TRBD1 agrees at 7 bases. The CDR3 runs to 15 residues. V gave up 7 bases and J gave up 15 bases; unmatched junction bases: 18. Germline CDR1 reads MDHEN; CDR2 reads SYDVKM. CDR3 nucleotides: TGTGCCAGCACCGCAACCACTTACGGGACAGTCAGCCTCCACTTT. As protein: CASTATTYGTVSLHF.

The chain couples TRBV15 to TRBJ2-3; a weak D match, TRBD2 (5 bases). Looked up from germline, CDR1 is LNHNV and CDR2 is YYDKDF (reference sequence). This CDR3 spans 14 amino acids. V lost 1 base, J lost 1 base, and 6 bases lay in between. CDR3 bases: TGTGCCACCAGCAGAGCCGGGGGCACAGATACGCAGTATTTT. This sequence encodes CATSRAGGTDTQYF.

This clonotype was detected ten times or more. V gene TRBV7-6 combines with J gene TRBJ2-2; D is unresolved. The germline V and J ends were trimmed by 2 bases and 0 bases, with 7 bases remaining between them. Germline V CDR1 and CDR2: SGHVS, FNYEAQ. The CDR3 is 15 residues long. The DNA for the CDR3 is TGTGCCAGCAGCTTACAGGCTGCGAACACCGGGGAGCTGTTTTTT. It encodes CASSLQAANTGELFF.

In its sample, this clonotype was seen once. The V gene is TRBV7-2, the J gene TRBJ2-1; D is uncertain. V gave up 5 bases and J gave up 2 bases, with 16 bases separating them. CDR1 and CDR2 from the germline V gene are SGHTA and FQGNSA. This CDR3 region has 16 residues. The CDR3 region has the DNA TGTGCCAGCAGCCGCCCCGCCTTGGTGACCTACAATGAGCAGTTCTTC. As protein: CASSRPALVTYNEQFF.

The rearrangement uses TRBV24-1 and TRBJ2-5, with no clear D. Per germline, CDR1 KGHDR and CDR2 SFDVKD. The CDR3 has 16 residues. Deletions cut 0 bases from V and 5 bases from J, with 15 bases between. Here the CDR3 DNA reads TGTGCCACCAGTGATTTGTACCGGACCGGTCTGGAGACCCAGTACTTC. This codes for CATSDLYRTGLETQYF.

This clonotype has a count of ten or more. The chain has TRBV18 and TRBJ2-5; a weak D match, TRBD1 (6 bases). With 4 bases removed from V and 2 bases from J, the gap between germline ends came to 8 bases. Germline V gene data show CDR1 as KGHSH and CDR2 as LQKENI. The CDR3 spans 13 residues. CDR3 residues: CASSRGPQETQYF. The CDR3 bases are TGTGCCAGCTCACGGGGGCCTCAAGAGACCCAGTACTTC.